A selection of T cell receptor beta chains follows, all from one sample in a study of Ad26.COV2.S vaccination and SARS-CoV-2 variants. Data came from immunoSEQ multiplex PCR; TCRdb stores just in-frame clones and leaves some out. The sample holds 400,000 to 450,000 clones; 92% are singletons and the top ten take around 1.7%. Here the sequenced sample was peripheral blood, taken in a trial of Ad26.COV2.S vaccine versus placebo. The receptor source for this set is a person between 18 and 59 years old who received the Ad26.COV2.S COVID-19 vaccine or a placebo. Both conserved end residues are part of each CDR3. Fields, in order: clone size, V gene, D gene, J gene, CDR3 DNA, CDR3 protein. The D gene is left open where the match is weak. Only some rows state a clone size, as once, few, many or a class for expanded clones.

-,TRBV6-5,-,TRBJ2-5,TGTGCCAGCAGTTCCCCCGGGCGGGAGACCCAGTACTTC,CASSSPGRETQYF
-,TRBV4-3,TRBD1,TRBJ2-1,TGCGCCAGCAGCCAAGGGTCGTATGGGACAGGGGACAATGAGCAGTTCTTC,CASSQGSYGTGDNEQFF
once,TRBV9,-,TRBJ2-2,TGTGCCAGCAGCGGGGGGCCCAACACCGGGGAGCTGTTTTTT,CASSGGPNTGELFF
-,TRBV18,TRBD1,TRBJ2-5,TGTGCCAGCTCACTCGGGACAGGGGGCATTCCAGAGACCCAGTACTTC,CASSLGTGGIPETQYF
-,TRBV27,-,TRBJ1-1,TGTGCCAGCAGCCGAGGGGGAACCACTGAAGCTTTCTTT,CASSRGGTTEAFF
-,TRBV6-6,-,TRBJ1-5,TGTGCCAGCAGTAGGGACTTTAATCAGCCCCAGCATTTT,CASSRDFNQPQHF
-,TRBV11-2,-,TRBJ2-7,TGTGCCAGCAGCCGCTGGCAATACGAGCAGTACTTC,CASSRWQYEQYF
-,TRBV5-1,-,TRBJ2-2,TGCGCCAGCAGCTTTTGGGGGTCAGACGGGGAGCTGTTTTTT,CASSFWGSDGELFF
-,TRBV4-3,TRBD2,TRBJ2-1,TGCGCCAGCAGCCAAGACCCTAGCGGGGGGGCCAATGAGCAGTTCTTC,CASSQDPSGGANEQFF
-,TRBV28,TRBD2,TRBJ2-1,TGTGCCTGGAGCGGGGGCCTAAATGAGCAGTTCTTC,CAWSGGLNEQFF
-,TRBV28,-,TRBJ2-7,TGTGCCAGCAGTCGCACAGGGTACGAGCAGTACTTC,CASSRTGYEQYF
many,TRBV30,-,TRBJ1-3,TGTGCCTGGAGCCGTACAGGGACTGGAAACACCATATATTTT,CAWSRTGTGNTIYF
-,TRBV19,TRBD1,TRBJ1-5,TGTGCCAGTAGACCGGACACAGGGGATCAGCCCCAGCATTTT,CASRPDTGDQPQHF
-,TRBV6-2/TRBV6-3,-,TRBJ1-6,TGTGCCAGCAGTTTTCGGGACTCCTATAATTCACCCCTCCACTTT,CASSFRDSYNSPLHF
-,TRBV5-1,-,TRBJ2-2,TGCGCCAGCAGCTATTCGGCCGGGGAGCTGTTTTTT,CASSYSAGELFF
-,TRBV6-2/TRBV6-3,-,TRBJ2-5,TGTGCCAGCAGCACGCTAGCCGGACAAGAGACCCAGTACTTC,CASSTLAGQETQYF
-,TRBV12-3/TRBV12-4,-,TRBJ1-1,TGTGCCAGCAGTCGGGGGACACACACTGAAGCTTTCTTT,CASSRGTHTEAFF
-,TRBV6-6,-,TRBJ2-3,TGTGCCAGCAGAATGACTAGTGGCACAGATACGCAGTATTTT,CASRMTSGTDTQYF
-,TRBV11-2,-,TRBJ2-1,TGTGCCAGCAGGACAAGTTACAATGAGCAGTTCTTC,CASRTSYNEQFF
-,TRBV7-2,-,TRBJ1-2,TGTGCCAGCAGCCCAGACAGTAACTATGGCTACACCTTC,CASSPDSNYGYTF
-,TRBV27,-,TRBJ1-5,TGTGCCAGCAGTGATTCGACAGAATTCGCCGCCCAGCATTTT,CASSDSTEFAAQHF
-,TRBV25-1,TRBD1,TRBJ1-2,TGTGCCAGCAGTGAATATGGAGACAGGGGGTACTATGGCTACACCTTC,CASSEYGDRGYYGYTF
-,TRBV19,-,TRBJ2-2,TGTGCCAGTAAGGCCCGGGTCAGGGCTTTTGACGGGGAGCTGTTTTTT,CASKARVRAFDGELFF
-,TRBV9,-,TRBJ2-1,TGTGCCAGCAGCGTAGCTGGGACGATGAATGAGCAGTTCTTC,CASSVAGTMNEQFF
once,TRBV27,-,TRBJ2-2,TGTGCCAGCAGTTTCCTAGAGCAGAGCGGGGAGCTGTTTTTT,CASSFLEQSGELFF
-,TRBV2,TRBD2,TRBJ2-2,TGTGCCAGCAGCCCTAGCGGGGTGGCGGTCGGGGAGCTGTTTTTT,CASSPSGVAVGELFF
-,TRBV18,-,TRBJ2-2,TGTGCCAGCTCACCAGTCCTCAGGGCCCACACCGGGGAGCTGTTTTTT,CASSPVLRAHTGELFF
-,TRBV7-9,-,TRBJ2-2,TGTGCCAGCAGCTTATTTTCTCCCGGGGAGCTGTTTTTT,CASSLFSPGELFF
-,TRBV29-1,-,TRBJ1-2,TGCAGCGGCACCCGAGCAGGGCCTGGCTACACCTTC,CSGTRAGPGYTF
-,TRBV7-9,-,TRBJ2-6,TGTGCCAGCAGCTTAAACAGGGCTGGGGCCAACGTCCTGACTTTC,CASSLNRAGANVLTF
-,TRBV7-9,-,TRBJ1-2,TGTGCCAGCAGCTTACCTGGCTATGGCTACACCTTC,CASSLPGYGYTF
-,TRBV4-3,TRBD1,TRBJ2-7,TGCGCCAGCAGCCAAGAGAGGCGGGACAGGGGGCAAAGGGAGCAGTACTTC,CASSQERRDRGQREQYF
-,TRBV10-2,-,TRBJ2-1,TGCGCCAGCAGTCGTGAACGGGGGGCCTCTTACAATGAGCAGTTCTTC,CASSRERGASYNEQFF
once,TRBV15,TRBD1,TRBJ2-7,TGTGCCACCAGCAGAGATGGGGCACAGGGGGCCTACGAGCAGTACTTC,CATSRDGAQGAYEQYF